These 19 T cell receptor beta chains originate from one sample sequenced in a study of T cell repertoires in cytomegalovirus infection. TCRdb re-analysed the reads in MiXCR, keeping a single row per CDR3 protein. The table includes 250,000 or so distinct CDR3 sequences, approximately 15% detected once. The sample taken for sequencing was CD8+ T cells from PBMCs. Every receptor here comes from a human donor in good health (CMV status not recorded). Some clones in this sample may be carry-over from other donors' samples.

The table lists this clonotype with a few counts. CDR3 DNA sequence: TGCAGCGTGGACCTCGGGTCCTACAATGAGCAGTTCTTC. It translates to CSVDLGSYNEQFF. V is TRBV29-1 and J is TRBJ2-1, with D unresolved. The CDR3 has 13 amino acids. Germline V gene data show CDR1 as SQVTM and CDR2 as ANQGSEA. V was pared by 6 bases and J by 1 base, with 10 bases between.

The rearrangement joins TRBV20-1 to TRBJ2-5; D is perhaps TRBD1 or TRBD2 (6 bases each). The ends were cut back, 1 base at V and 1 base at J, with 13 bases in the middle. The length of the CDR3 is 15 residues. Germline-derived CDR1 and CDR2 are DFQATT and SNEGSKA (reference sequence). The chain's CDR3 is CSARAWGDTQETQYF. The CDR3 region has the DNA TGCAGTGCTAGAGCCTGGGGGGACACCCAAGAGACCCAGTACTTC.

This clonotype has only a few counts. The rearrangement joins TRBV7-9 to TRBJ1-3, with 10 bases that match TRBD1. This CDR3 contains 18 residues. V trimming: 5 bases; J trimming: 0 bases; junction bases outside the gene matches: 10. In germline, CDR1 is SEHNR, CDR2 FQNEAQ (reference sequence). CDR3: CASSPRQGALLSGNTIYF. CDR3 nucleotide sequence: TGTGCCAGCAGCCCGCGACAGGGGGCTCTCCTCTCTGGAAACACCATATATTTT.

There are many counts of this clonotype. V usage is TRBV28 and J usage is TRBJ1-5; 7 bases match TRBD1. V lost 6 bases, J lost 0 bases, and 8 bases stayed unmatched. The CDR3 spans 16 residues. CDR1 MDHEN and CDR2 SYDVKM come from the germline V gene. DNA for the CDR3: TGTGCCAGCAGCCTTGGGACAGTTACTAGCAATCAGCCCCAGCATTTT. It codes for CASSLGTVTSNQPQHF. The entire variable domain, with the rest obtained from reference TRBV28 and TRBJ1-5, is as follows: DVKVTQSSRYLVKRTGEKVFLECVQDMDHENMFWYRQDPGLGLRLIYFSYDVKMKEKGDIPEGYSVSREKKERFSLILESASTNQTSMYLCASSLGTVTSNQPQHFGDGTRLSIL.

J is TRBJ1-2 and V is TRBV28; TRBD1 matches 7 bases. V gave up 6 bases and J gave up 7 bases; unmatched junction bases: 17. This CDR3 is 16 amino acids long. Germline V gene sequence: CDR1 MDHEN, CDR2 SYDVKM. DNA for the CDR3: TGTGCCAGCAGCCCTAGACAGGGTGTGCTCGGGCGTGGCTACACCTTC. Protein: CASSPRQGVLGRGYTF.

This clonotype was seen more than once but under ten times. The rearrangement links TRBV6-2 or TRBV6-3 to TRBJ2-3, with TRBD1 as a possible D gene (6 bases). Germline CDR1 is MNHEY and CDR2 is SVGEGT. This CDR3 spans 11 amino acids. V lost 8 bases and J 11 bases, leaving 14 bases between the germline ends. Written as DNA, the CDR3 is TGTGCCAGCGGGGACATTTTCGGGCAGTATTTT. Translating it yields CASGDIFGQYF.

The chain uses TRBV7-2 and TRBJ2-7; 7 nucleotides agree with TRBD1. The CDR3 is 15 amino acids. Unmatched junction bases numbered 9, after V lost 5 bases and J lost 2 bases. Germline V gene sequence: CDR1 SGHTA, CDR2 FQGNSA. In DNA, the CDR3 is TGTGCCAGCAGCACGCTCCGGGACAGAGCCTACGAGCAGTACTTC. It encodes CASSTLRDRAYEQYF.

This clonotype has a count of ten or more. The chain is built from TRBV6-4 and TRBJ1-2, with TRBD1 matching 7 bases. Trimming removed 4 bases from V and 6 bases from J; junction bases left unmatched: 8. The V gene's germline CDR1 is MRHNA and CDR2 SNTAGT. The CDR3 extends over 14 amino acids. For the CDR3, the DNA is TGTGCCAGCAGTGGTACAGAGGGGGCGGATGGCTACACCTTC. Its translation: CASSGTEGADGYTF.

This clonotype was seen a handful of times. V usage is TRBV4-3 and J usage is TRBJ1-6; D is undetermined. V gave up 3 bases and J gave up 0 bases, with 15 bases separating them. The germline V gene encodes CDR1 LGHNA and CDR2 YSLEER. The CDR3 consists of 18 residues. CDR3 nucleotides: TGCGCCAGCAGCCAGGGAAGCAGATTTAGCTCCTATAATTCACCCCTCCACTTT. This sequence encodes CASSQGSRFSSYNSPLHF.

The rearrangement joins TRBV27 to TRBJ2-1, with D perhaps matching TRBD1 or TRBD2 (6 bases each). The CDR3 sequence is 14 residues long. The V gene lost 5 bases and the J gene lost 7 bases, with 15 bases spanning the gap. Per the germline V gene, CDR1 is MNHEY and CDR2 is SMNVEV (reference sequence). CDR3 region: CASSPPRGRNEQFF. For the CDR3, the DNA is TGTGCCAGCAGTCCCCCCCGGGGGCGGAATGAGCAGTTCTTC.

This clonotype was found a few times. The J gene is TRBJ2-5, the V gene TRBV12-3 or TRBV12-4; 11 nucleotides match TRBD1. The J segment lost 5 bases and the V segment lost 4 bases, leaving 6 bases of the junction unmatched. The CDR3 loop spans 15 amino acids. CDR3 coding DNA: TGTGCCAGCAGTTGGGGGACAGGGGGTTTGGAGACCCAGTACTTC. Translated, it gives CASSWGTGGLETQYF.

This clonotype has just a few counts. This chain's CDR3 is CSARDRTDRNTEAFF. The DNA for the CDR3 is TGCAGTGCTAGAGATCGGACAGACCGGAACACTGAAGCTTTCTTT. The chain combines TRBV20-1 with TRBJ1-1; possibly TRBD1 for D (6 bases). V lost 0 bases, J lost 1 base, and 12 bases lay in between. The CDR3 totals 15 residues. The germline CDR1 and CDR2 sequences are DFQATT and SNEGSKA (reference sequence).

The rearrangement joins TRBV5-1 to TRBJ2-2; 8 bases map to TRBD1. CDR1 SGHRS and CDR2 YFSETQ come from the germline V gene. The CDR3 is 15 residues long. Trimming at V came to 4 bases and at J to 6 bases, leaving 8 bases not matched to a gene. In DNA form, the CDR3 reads TGCGCCAGCAGCGTGTCAGGGGGCCCGGCCGGGGAGCTGTTTTTT. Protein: CASSVSGGPAGELFF.

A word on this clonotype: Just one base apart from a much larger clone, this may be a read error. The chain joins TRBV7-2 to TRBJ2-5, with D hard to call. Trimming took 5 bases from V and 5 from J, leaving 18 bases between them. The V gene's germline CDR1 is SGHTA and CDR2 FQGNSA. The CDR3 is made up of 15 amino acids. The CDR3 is CASSVSGVDLETQYF. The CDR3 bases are TGTGCCAGCAGCGTGTCGGGCGTTGACTTGGAGACCCAGTACTTC.

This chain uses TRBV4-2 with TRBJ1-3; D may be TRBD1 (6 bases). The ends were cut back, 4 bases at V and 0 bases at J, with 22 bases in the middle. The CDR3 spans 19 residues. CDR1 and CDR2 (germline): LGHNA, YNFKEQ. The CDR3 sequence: CASSPEGSGALFSGNTIYF. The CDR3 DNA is TGTGCCAGCAGCCCCGAGGGTTCGGGGGCACTCTTCTCTGGAAACACCATATATTTT.

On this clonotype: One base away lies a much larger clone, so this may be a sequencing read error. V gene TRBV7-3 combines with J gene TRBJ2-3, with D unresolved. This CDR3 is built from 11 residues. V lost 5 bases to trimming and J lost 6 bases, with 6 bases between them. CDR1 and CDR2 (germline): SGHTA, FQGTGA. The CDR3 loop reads CASSIGDTQYF. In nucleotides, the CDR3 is TGTGCCAGCAGCATAGGGGATACGCAGTATTTT.

The CDR3 here is CASSYSRPRDEQFF. The CDR3 region has the DNA TGTGCCAGCAGTTATAGTCGACCGCGCGATGAGCAGTTCTTC. The chain has TRBV6-6 and TRBJ2-1; D is unresolved. Germline loops: CDR1 MNHNY, CDR2 SVGAGI (reference sequence). This CDR3 spans 14 amino acids. V was cut by 3 bases and J by 8 bases, with 14 bases left in between.

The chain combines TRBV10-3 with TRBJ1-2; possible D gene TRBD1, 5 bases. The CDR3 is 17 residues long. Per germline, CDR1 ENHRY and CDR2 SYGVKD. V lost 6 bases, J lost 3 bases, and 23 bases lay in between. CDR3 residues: CAIRGLGLSHADYGYTF. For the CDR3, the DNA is TGTGCCATCAGGGGGCTTGGACTCTCACACGCGGACTATGGCTACACCTTC.

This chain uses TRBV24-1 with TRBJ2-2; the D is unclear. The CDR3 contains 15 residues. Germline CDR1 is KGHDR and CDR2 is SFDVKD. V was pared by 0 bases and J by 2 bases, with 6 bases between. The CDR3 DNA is TGTGCCACCAGTGATTTGCAAAGTAACACCGGGGAGCTGTTTTTT. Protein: CATSDLQSNTGELFF.